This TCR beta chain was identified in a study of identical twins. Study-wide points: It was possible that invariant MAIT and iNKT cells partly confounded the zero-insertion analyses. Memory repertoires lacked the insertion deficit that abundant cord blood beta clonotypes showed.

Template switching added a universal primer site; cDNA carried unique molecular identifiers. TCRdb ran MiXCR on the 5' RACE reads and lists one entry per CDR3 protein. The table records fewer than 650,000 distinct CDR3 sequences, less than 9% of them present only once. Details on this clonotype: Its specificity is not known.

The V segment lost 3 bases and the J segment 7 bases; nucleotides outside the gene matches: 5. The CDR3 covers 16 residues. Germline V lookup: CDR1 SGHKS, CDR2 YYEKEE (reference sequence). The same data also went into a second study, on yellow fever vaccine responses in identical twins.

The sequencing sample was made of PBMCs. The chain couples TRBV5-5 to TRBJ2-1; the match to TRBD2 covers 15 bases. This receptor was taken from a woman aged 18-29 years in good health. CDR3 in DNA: TGTGCCAGCAGCTGGGGACTAGCGGGAGGAGGGAATGAGCAGTTCTTC. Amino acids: CASSWGLAGGGNEQFF.